In its sample, the clone carrying this TCR beta chain was seen once. Its target is unknown. The data derive from a study of cytomegalovirus exposure and HLA in healthy donors. General study points: 16,951 TCR beta sequences were associated with HLA alleles at 0.05 false discovery rate in a later analysis. A later analysis found that most CMV-associated TCR beta chains appeared HLA-restricted. Several V segments, TRBV6-2 and TRBV6-3 among them, could not be told apart and were dropped.

This CDR3 region has 15 residues. Germline assignment: CDR1 SGHTA and CDR2 FQGNSA. Unmatched junction bases numbered 7, after V lost 3 bases and J lost 6 bases. PCR was performed using 60 Vbeta and 13 Jbeta primers. Measured with immunoSEQ multiplex PCR; TCRdb has only the in-frame clones, and not every one. The sample consists of approximately 140,000 clones, roughly 90% of them appearing once. Sequenced input: PBMCs. The chain uses TRBV7-2 and TRBJ2-2, with 7 bases aligning to TRBD2. The clonotype was recovered from a woman aged 40-49 years in good health and CMV-seronegative. CDR3 amino acids: CASSFGGRASGELFF. The CDR3 coding sequence is TGTGCCAGCAGCTTTGGTGGGAGGGCCTCCGGGGAGCTGTTTTTT.